This note documents a single TCR beta chain sequence. The target antigen is unknown. The CDR3 is 16 amino acids. Germline CDR1 is ENHRY and CDR2 is SYGVKD. This sample was included in a study of T cells expressing NK-cell markers. Beta-chain TCR cDNA was generated via 5'RACE template switching with UMIs. No DNA is given; TCRdb re-called the 5' RACE reads and lists each CDR3 protein once. This sample's clone table lists about 160,000 distinct CDR3 sequences. Study-level findings and limits: The share of CD8+ T cells held by dominant NKG2C+ clonotypes was roughly 1.0-8% in about 6 donors.

The chain employs TRBV10-3 and TRBJ2-3; TCRdb calls TRBD2, which cannot be checked without DNA. Sequenced input: blood T cells: a sorted CD56 or NKG2C T cell subset, CD4+ or CD8+ T cells, or bulk PBMC T cells (not recorded which). This TCR was recovered from a man between 18 and 69 years old in good health. The CDR3 protein is CAISETSGGVADTQYF.